This T cell receptor (beta chain) was observed in a study of T cell changes during pregnancy in multiple sclerosis. After removal of 5 bases from V and 5 bases from J, the junction contained 7 bases not matched to a gene. Germline CDR1 is MNHEY and CDR2 is SMNVEV (reference sequence). This CDR3 comprises 15 residues. Method: immunoSEQ multiplex PCR; TCRdb's copy keeps in-frame clones and lacks some. The sample has tens of thousands of clones; just over 90% are singletons. The clonotype comes from a female donor with multiple sclerosis, enrolled in a pregnancy study. This rearrangement joins TRBV27 to TRBJ1-2, with 11 bases identical to TRBD1. The specimen comprised peripheral blood, sampled in the third trimester of pregnancy. The CDR3 loop is CASSPRTGGIYGYTF. CDR3 coding DNA: TGTGCCAGCAGTCCACGGACAGGGGGCATTTATGGCTACACCTTC.